This TCR beta chain was recovered during a study of OX40 agonist ivuxolimab in advanced cancers. Libraries were prepared by immunoSEQ multiplex PCR; TCRdb keeps only in-frame clonotypes and omits some of them. In the table there are some 100,000 clones, roughly 90% of which are singletons. This receptor was taken from an adult with an advanced solid tumor such as melanoma, head and neck, liver or kidney cancer. Sequences were derived from CD4+ or CD8+ T cells sorted from blood, sampled in a trial of the OX40 agonist ivuxolimab.

CDR3 DNA sequence: TGTGCCACCAGCAGAGATAGGACAGGGGAGATTGATACGCAGTATTTT. It encodes CATSRDRTGEIDTQYF. The rearrangement links TRBV15 to TRBJ2-3, with 9 bases aligning to TRBD1. CDR1 and CDR2 from the germline V gene are LNHNV and YYDKDF (reference sequence). The CDR3 length is 16 residues. V lost 0 bases to trimming and J lost 6 bases; unmatched junction nucleotides: 7.